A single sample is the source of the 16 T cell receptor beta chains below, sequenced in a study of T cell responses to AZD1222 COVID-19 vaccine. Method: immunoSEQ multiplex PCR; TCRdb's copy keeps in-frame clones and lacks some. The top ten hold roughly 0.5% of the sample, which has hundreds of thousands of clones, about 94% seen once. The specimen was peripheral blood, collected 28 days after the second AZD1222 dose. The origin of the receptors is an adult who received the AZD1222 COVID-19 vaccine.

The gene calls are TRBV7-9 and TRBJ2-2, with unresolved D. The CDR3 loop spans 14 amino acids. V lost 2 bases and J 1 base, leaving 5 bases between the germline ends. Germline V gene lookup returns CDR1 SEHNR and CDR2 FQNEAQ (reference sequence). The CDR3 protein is CASSLSKNTGELFF. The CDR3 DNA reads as TGTGCCAGCAGCTTAAGCAAGAACACCGGGGAGCTGTTTTTT.

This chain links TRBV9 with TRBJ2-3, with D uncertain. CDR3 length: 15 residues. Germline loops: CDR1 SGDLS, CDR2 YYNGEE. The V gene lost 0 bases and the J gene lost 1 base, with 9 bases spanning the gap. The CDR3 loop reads CASSVAQVGTDTQYF. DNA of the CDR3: TGTGCCAGCAGCGTAGCTCAGGTGGGCACAGATACGCAGTATTTT.

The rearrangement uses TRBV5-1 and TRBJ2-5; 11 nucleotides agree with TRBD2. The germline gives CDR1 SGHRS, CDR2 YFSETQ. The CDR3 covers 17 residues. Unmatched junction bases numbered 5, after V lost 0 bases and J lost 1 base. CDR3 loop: CASSLGQLAGGQETQYF. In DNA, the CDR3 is TGCGCCAGCAGCTTGGGGCAGCTAGCGGGGGGCCAAGAGACCCAGTACTTC. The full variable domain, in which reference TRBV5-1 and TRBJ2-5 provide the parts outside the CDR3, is KAGVTQTPRYLIKTRGQQVTLSCSPISGHRSVSWYQQTPGQGLQFLFEYFSETQRNKGNFPGRFSGRQFSNSRSEMNVSTLELGDSALYLCASSLGQLAGGQETQYFGPGTRLLVL.

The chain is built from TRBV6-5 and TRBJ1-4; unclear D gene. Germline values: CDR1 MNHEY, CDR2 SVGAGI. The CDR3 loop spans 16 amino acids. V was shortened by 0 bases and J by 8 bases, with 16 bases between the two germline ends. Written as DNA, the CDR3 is TGTGCCAGCAGTTACTCTCGACTGGGGTTTTTGGAAAAACTGTTTTTT. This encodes CASSYSRLGFLEKLFF.

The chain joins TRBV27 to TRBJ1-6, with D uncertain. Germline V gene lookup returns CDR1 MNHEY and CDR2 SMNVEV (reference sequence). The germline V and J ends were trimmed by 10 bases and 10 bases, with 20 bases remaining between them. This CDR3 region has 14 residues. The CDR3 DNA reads TGTGCCACCACACCGTTGGGGAAAGGATCACCCCTCCACTTT. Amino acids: CATTPLGKGSPLHF.

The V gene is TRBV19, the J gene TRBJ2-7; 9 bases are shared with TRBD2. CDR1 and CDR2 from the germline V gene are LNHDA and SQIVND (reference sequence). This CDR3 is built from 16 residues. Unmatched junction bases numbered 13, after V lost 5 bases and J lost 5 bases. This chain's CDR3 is CASSAFLSSGKHEQYF. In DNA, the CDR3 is TGTGCCAGTAGTGCCTTTTTGTCTAGCGGGAAACACGAGCAGTACTTC.

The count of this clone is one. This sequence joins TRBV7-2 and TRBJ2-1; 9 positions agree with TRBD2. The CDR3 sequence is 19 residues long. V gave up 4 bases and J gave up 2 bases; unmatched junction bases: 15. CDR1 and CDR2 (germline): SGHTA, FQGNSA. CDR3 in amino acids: CASSSGLAPFNEPYNEQFF. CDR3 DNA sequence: TGTGCCAGCAGCTCGGGACTAGCCCCTTTTAATGAACCCTACAATGAGCAGTTCTTC. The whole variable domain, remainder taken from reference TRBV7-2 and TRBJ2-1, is GAGVSQSPSNKVTEKGKDVELRCDPISGHTALYWYRQSLGQGLEFLIYFQGNSAPDKSGLPSDRFSAERTGGSVSTLTIQRTQQEDSAVYLCASSSGLAPFNEPYNEQFFGPGTRLTVL.

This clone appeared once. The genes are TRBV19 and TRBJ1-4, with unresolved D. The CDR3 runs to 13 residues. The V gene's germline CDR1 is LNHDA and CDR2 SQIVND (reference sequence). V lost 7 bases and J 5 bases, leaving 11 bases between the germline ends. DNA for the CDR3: TGTGCCAGTAAATTGGAGCCGAATGAAAAACTGTTTTTT. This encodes CASKLEPNEKLFF.

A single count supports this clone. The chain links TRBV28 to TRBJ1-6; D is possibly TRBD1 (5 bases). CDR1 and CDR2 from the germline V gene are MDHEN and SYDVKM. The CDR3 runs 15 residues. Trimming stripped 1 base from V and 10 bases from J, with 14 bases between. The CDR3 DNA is TGTGCCAGCAGTTTATCAGAGGGGTATGACTCACCCCTCCACTTT. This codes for CASSLSEGYDSPLHF.

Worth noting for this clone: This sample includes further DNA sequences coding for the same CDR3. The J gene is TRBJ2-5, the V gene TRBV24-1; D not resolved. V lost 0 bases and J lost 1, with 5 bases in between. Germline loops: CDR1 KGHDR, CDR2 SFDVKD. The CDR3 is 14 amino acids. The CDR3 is CATSDLGSQETQYF. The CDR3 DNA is TGTGCCACCAGTGATTTGGGCAGCCAAGAGACCCAGTACTTC.

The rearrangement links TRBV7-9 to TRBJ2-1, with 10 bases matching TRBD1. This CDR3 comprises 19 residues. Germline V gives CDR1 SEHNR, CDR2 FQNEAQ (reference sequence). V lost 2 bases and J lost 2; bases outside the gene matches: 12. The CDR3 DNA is TGTGCCAGCAGCTTATTTGGGACTAGGACAGGGGGGACCTACAATGAGCAGTTCTTC. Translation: CASSLFGTRTGGTYNEQFF.

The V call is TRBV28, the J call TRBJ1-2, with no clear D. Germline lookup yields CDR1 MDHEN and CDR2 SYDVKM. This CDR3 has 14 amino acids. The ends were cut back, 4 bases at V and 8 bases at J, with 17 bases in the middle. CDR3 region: CASSSSGDPQGYTF. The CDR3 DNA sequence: TGTGCCAGCAGTTCCTCGGGCGATCCGCAGGGCTACACCTTC.

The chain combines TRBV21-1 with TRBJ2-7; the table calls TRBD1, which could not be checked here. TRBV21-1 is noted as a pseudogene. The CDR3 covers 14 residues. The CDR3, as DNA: TGTGCCAGCAGCAACCGGACAGGGACCTACGAGCAGTACTTC. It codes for CASSNRTGTYEQYF.

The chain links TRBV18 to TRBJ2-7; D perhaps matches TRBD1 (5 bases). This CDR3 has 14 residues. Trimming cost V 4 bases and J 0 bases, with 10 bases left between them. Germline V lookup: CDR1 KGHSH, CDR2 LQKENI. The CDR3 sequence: CASSHLDSSYEQYF. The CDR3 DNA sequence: TGTGCCAGCTCACACCTTGACAGCTCCTACGAGCAGTACTTC.

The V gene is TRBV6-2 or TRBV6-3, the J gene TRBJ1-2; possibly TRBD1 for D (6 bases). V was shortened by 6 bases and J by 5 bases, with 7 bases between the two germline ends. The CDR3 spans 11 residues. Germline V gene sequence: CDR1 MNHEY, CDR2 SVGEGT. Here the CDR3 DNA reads TGTGCCAGCAGCACAGGGTATGGCTACACCTTC. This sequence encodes CASSTGYGYTF.

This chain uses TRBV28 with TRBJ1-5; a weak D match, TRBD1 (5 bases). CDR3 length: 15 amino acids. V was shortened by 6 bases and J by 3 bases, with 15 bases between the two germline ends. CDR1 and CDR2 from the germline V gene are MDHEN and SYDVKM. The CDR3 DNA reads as TGTGCCAGCAGCCGACGACAGCTAATCAATCAGCCCCAGCATTTT. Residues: CASSRRQLINQPQHF.